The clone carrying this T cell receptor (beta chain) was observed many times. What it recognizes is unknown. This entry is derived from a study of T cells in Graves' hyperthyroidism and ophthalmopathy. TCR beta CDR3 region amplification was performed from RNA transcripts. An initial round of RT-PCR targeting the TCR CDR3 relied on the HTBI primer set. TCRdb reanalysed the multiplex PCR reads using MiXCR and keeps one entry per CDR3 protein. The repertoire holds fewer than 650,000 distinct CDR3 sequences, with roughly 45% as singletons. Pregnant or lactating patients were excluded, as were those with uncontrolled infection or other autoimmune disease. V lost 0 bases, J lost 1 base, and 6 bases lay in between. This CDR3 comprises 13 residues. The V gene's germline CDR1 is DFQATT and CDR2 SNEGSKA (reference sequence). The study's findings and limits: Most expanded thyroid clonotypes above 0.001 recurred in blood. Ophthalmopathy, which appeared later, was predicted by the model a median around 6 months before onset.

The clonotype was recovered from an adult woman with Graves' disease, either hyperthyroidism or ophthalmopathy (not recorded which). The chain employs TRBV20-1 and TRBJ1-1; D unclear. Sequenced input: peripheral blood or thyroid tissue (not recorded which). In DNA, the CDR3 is TGCAGTGCTAGAGATGCGGCGAACACTGAAGCTTTCTTT. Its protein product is CSARDAANTEAFF.